The clone carrying this T cell receptor (beta chain) was picked up a small number of times. Antigen: not known. The data stem from a study of blood T cells in healthy people across ages. Study results and caveats: As naive T cell percentage varied, TCR beta diversity correlated strongly with it. Fewer expanded clones and more diversity marked long-lived versus aged donors.

Alongside a J-beta primer mix, a sample-barcoded 5' primer served in a second PCR lasting roughly 6 to 11 cycles. Each cDNA was tagged by a template-switch adaptor containing 12 random nucleotides. TCRdb independently ran MiXCR on the 5' RACE reads; one entry per CDR3 protein. This sample has roughly 680,000 distinct CDR3 sequences; 52% occur once, and the top ten carry roughly 13%. The CDR3 totals 13 residues. Trimming left V 0 bases short and J 11 bases short, with 17 bases between. Germline assignment: CDR1 SQVTM and CDR2 ANQGSEA. Sequenced: blood. This chain links TRBV29-1 with TRBJ2-7, with D perhaps TRBD1 (5 bases). This TCR was recovered from a woman older than 75 in good health. This CDR3 is CSVEDWQGSDEYF. CDR3 nucleotides: TGCAGCGTTGAAGATTGGCAGGGATCGGATGAGTACTTC.